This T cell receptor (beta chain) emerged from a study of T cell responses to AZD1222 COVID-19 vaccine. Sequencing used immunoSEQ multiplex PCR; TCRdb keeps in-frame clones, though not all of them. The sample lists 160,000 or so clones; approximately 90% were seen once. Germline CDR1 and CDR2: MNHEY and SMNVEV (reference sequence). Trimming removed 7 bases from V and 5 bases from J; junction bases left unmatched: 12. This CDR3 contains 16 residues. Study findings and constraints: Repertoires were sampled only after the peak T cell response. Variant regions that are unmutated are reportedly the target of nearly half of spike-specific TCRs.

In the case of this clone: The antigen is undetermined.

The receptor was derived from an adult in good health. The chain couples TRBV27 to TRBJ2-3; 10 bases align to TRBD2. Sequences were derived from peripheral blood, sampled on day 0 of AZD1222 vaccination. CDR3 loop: CASTRTSGSPGDTQYF. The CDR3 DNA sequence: TGTGCCAGCACCCGGACTAGCGGTTCCCCGGGAGATACGCAGTATTTT.